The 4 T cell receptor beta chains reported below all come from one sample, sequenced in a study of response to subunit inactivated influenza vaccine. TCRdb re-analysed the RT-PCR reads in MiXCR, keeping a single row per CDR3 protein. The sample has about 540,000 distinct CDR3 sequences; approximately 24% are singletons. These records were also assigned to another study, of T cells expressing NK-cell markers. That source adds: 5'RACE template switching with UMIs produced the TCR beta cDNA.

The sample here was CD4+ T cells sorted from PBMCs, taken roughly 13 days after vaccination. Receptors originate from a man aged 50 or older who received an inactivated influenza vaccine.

CDR3 nucleotides: TGTGCCAGCAGCGCCGACAGGGACAATGAGCAGTTCTTC. Protein sequence: CASSADRDNEQFF. This chain joins TRBV7-2 and TRBJ2-1; the match to TRBD1 covers 7 bases. CDR3 length: 13 amino acids. The germline V gene has CDR1 SGHTA and CDR2 FQGNSA. V shed 5 bases and J 5 bases; nucleotides not matched to a gene: 3.

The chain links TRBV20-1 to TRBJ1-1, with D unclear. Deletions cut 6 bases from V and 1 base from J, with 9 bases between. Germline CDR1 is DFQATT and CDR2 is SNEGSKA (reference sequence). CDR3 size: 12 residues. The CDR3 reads CSAFTPNTEAFF. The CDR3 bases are TGCAGTGCATTTACACCGAACACTGAAGCTTTCTTT.

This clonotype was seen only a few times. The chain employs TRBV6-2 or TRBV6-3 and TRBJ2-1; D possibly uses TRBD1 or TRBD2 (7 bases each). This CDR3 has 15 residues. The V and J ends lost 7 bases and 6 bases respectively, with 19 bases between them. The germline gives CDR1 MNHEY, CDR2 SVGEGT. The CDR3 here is CASKRGGQYSNEQFF. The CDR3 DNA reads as TGTGCCAGCAAAAGGGGGGGACAGTACTCCAATGAGCAGTTCTTC.

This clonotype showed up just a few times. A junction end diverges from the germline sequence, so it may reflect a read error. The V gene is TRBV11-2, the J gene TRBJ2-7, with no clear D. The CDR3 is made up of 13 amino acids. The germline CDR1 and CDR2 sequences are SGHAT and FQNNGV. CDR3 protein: CASSVERSRRQYF. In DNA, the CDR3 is TGTGCCAGCAGCGTAGAAAGGTCTAGGAGACAGTACTTC. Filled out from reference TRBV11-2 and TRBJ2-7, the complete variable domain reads EAGVAQSPRYKIIEKRQSVAFWCNPISGHATLYWYQQILGQGPKLLIQFQNNGVVDDSQLPKDRFSAERLKGVDSTLKIQPAKLEDSAVYLCASSVERSRRQYFGPGTRLTVT.